This T cell receptor beta chain was retrieved from a study of blood T cell repertoires in COVID-19. Overall study: Acute and convalescent COVID-19 samples came from the United States, Italy and Spain.

This CDR3 contains 15 residues. Germline V gene sequence: CDR1 LNHDA, CDR2 SQIVND (reference sequence). Deletions cut 5 bases from V and 3 bases from J, with 11 bases between. In the authors' workflow: From reference gene primer amplification, estimates of nucleated cell counts were derived. The assay was immunoSEQ multiplex PCR, and TCRdb's table has in-frame clones only and misses some. D and trimming were read from the DNA, whereas the V and J calls and clone size are those reported in that table. The sample lists tens of thousands of clones, 75% to 90% occurring once. This TCR was recovered from a human donor with acute or convalescent COVID-19. The donor label of this sample is uncertain. Sequenced input: peripheral blood. V usage is TRBV19 and J usage is TRBJ2-6; D is undetermined. The CDR3 loop is CASSSSPGGANVLTF. For the CDR3, the DNA is TGTGCCAGTAGTTCCTCCCCGGGTGGGGCCAACGTCCTGACTTTC. Based on the CDR3 plus reference TRBV19 and TRBJ2-6, the full variable domain is DGGITQSPKYLFRKEGQNVTLSCEQNLNHDAMYWYRQDPGQGLRLIYYSQIVNDFQKGDIAEGYSVSREKKESFPLTVTSAQKNPTAFYLCASSSSPGGANVLTFGAGSRLTVL.